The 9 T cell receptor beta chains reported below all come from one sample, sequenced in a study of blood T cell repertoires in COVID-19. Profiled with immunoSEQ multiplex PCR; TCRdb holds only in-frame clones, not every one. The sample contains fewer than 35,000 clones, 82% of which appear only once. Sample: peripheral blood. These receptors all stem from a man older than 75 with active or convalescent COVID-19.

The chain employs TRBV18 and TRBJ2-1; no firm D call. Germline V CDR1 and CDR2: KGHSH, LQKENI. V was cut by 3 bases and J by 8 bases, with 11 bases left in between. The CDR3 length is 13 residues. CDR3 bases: TGTGCCAGCTCACCGGGCTCGCAAGATGAGCAGTTCTTC. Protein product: CASSPGSQDEQFF.

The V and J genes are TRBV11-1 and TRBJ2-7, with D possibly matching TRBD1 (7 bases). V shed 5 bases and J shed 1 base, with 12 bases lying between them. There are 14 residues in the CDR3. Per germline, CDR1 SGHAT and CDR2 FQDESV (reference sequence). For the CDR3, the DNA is TGTGCCAGCAGCGGGGGGACAGATTCCTACGAGCAGTACTTC. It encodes CASSGGTDSYEQYF.

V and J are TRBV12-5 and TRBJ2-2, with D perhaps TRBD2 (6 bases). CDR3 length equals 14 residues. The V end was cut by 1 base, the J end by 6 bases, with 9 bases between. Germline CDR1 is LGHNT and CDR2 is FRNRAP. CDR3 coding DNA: TGTGCTAGTGGTTTGGGGGGCGGGGCCGGGGAGCTGTTTTTT. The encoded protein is CASGLGGGAGELFF.

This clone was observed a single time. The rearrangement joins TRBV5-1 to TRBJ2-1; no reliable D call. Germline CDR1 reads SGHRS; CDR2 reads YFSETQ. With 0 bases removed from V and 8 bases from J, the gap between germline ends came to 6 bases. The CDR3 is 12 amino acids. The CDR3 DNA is TGCGCCAGCAGCTTGGGGCGGTATGAGCAGTTCTTC. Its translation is CASSLGRYEQFF. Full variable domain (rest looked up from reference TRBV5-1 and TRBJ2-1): KAGVTQTPRYLIKTRGQQVTLSCSPISGHRSVSWYQQTPGQGLQFLFEYFSETQRNKGNFPGRFSGRQFSNSRSEMNVSTLELGDSALYLCASSLGRYEQFFGPGTRLTVL.

This CDR3 is CASSLIQGIDEQYF. The CDR3 DNA follows: TGTGCCAGCAGCTTGATACAGGGGATCGACGAGCAGTACTTC. The rearrangement links TRBV5-5 to TRBJ2-7; TRBD1 aligns across 7 bases. Germline trimming cut 1 base from V and 5 bases from J; bases unmatched to any gene: 6. The germline V gene encodes CDR1 SGHKS and CDR2 YYEKEE (reference sequence). The CDR3 sequence is 14 residues long.

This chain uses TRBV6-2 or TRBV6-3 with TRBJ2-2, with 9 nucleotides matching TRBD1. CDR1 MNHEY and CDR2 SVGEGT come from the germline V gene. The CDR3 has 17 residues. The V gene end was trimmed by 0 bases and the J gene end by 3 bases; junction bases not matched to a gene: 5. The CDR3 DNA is TGTGCCAGCAGTTACTCTGCGGGACAGGGCTACACCGGGGAGCTGTTTTTT. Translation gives CASSYSAGQGYTGELFF.

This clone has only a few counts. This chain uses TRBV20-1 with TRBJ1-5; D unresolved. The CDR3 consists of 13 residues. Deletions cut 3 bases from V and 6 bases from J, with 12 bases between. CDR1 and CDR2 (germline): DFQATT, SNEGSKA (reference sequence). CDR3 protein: CSASDSSGQPQHF. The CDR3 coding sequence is TGCAGTGCTAGTGATAGCTCCGGTCAGCCCCAGCATTTT.

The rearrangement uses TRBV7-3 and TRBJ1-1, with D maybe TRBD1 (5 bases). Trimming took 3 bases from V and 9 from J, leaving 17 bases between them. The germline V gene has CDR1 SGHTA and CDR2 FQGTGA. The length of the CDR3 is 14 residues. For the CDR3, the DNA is TGTGCCAGCAGCTTCGGTCAGGGAGCGGGAAAAGCTTTCTTT. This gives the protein CASSFGQGAGKAFF.

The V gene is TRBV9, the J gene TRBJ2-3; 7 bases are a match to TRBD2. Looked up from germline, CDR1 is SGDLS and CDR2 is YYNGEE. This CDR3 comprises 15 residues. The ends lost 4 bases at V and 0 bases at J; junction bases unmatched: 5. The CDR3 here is CASSSGLSSTDTQYF. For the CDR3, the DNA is TGTGCCAGCAGCTCGGGACTATCTAGCACAGATACGCAGTATTTT.